Below, one TCR beta chain is given with its context. Its antigen is unidentified. Following RNA extraction, reverse transcription yielded cDNA that acted as the sequencing template. TCRdb's table, derived via immunoSEQ multiplex PCR, lists solely in-frame clones and lacks some. The sample lists 150,000 to 200,000 clones, roughly 46% occurring once. The sample originates from a study of CD8+ T cells in alopecia areata. Broader study findings: Affected scalp, especially in alopecia totalis/universalis, had a higher clonality than normal scalp did. Scalp clonality dropped significantly under tofacitinib, as did expanded CD8+ top-100 clones.

This CDR3 has 14 residues. In germline, CDR1 is SGHVS, CDR2 FQNEAQ. The treatment: oral pan-JAK inhibitor, 5-10 mg twice daily. The chain carries TRBV7-8 and TRBJ2-5; no definite D call. The DNA matches TRBJ2-7 better at its end, which makes the J call doubtful. Sequenced here: CD8+ T cells sorted from blood, sampled at approximately week 52, from a patient treated with tofacitinib. This clonotype originated in a human donor with alopecia areata. This CDR3 reads CASSSVLSPYEQYF. The DNA of the CDR3 is TGTGCCAGCAGCTCAGTCCTCTCCCCCTACGAGCAGTACTTC.